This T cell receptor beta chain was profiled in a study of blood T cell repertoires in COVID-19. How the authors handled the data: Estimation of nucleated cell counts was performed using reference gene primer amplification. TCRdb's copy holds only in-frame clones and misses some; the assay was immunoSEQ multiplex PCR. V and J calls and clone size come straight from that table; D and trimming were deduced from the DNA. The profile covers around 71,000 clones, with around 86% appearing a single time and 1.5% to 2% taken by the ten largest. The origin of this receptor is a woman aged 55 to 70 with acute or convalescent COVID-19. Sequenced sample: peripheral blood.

DNA for the CDR3: TGTGCCAGCTCACCACCTGGGACAGGGGGTCTGAACACTGAAGCTTTCTTT. This codes for CASSPPGTGGLNTEAFF. The chain is built from TRBV18 and TRBJ1-1, with TRBD1 matching over 11 bases. The CDR3 extends over 17 amino acids. The V gene end was trimmed by 0 bases and the J gene end by 0 bases; junction bases not matched to a gene: 3. Germline CDR1 KGHSH, CDR2 LQKENI.